A few counts support the clone carrying this TCR beta chain. What it binds is not known. The source of the sample is a study of CD8+ T cells in alopecia areata. The study's findings and limits: More clonal than normal scalp was lesional scalp, particularly alopecia totalis/universalis. Mice showed clearer TCR sharing than patients did, a gap that was possibly HLA-related.

Extracted RNA was reverse transcribed, and the resulting cDNA served as sequencing template. Generated by immunoSEQ multiplex PCR, the TCRdb table keeps only in-frame clones and is missing some. Of approximately 99,000 clones in the sample, 59% were seen once. The CDR3 spans 18 residues. Trimming cost V 0 bases and J 8 bases; bases outside gene matches: 14. Germline assignment: CDR1 MGHRA and CDR2 YSYEKL. This TCR was sampled from a human donor in good health. The specimen sequenced was CD8+ T cells sorted from blood. The chain combines TRBV4-1 with TRBJ2-1; 9 bases map to TRBD2. CDR3 region: CASSQDSGRGGLSDEQFF. The CDR3 region has the DNA TGCGCCAGCAGCCAAGATTCGGGGCGGGGGGGTCTAAGCGATGAGCAGTTCTTC.